Listed here are 18 T cell receptor beta chains from one sample, sequenced in a study of tumor and adjacent non-tumor tissue in lung cancer. A modified ARM-PCR protocol with three rounds of nested PCR amplified TCRbeta. Each CDR3 protein gets one entry after TCRdb re-called the multiplex PCR reads with MiXCR. The table has under 95,000 distinct CDR3 sequences, approximately 65% seen once; the top ten hold 18%. RNA was extracted from bulk tissue without any cell sorting. The sequenced sample was lung tumor tissue. The receptors come from a man in his 60s with non-small cell lung cancer.

This clonotype came up many times. V and J are TRBV28 and TRBJ2-1; D not resolved. Between the trimmed V and J ends, which lost 2 bases and 0 bases, there was a span of 5 bases. CDR1 is MDHEN, CDR2 SYDVKM, per germline. This CDR3 spans 14 amino acids. The CDR3 here is CASSLRNSYNEQFF. The CDR3 DNA is TGTGCCAGCAGTTTACGGAACTCCTACAATGAGCAGTTCTTC.

Turning to this clonotype: Sequence at one end of the junction differs from germline and may be a read error. The chain carries TRBV11-1 and TRBJ2-5; TRBD1 is a possible D gene (8 bases). Germline lookup yields CDR1 SGHAT and CDR2 FQDESV (reference sequence). There are 14 residues in the CDR3. The CDR3 loop reads CASGSGQGHETQYF. DNA of the CDR3: TGCGCTAGCGGCTCCGGACAGGGCCATGAGACCCAGTACTTC. The whole variable domain, filled in from reference TRBV11-1 and TRBJ2-5, reads EAEVAQSPRYKITEKSQAVAFWCDPISGHATLYWYRQILGQGPELLVQFQDESVVDDSQLPKDRFSAERLKGVDSTLKIQPAELGDSAMYLCASGSGQGHETQYFGPGTRLLVL.

The V gene is TRBV20-1, the J gene TRBJ2-3; no firm D call. Germline loops: CDR1 DFQATT, CDR2 SNEGSKA (reference sequence). CDR3 size: 14 residues. The V gene lost 5 bases and the J gene lost 0 bases, with 12 bases spanning the gap. The CDR3 DNA follows: TGCAGTGCTGGACGACAATTTAGCACAGATACGCAGTATTTT. Amino acid sequence: CSAGRQFSTDTQYF.

As concerns this clonotype: A clone one base away is much larger, so this may be a read error. The gene calls are TRBV13 and TRBJ1-1; D not certain. The length of the CDR3 is 14 residues. Germline V lookup: CDR1 PRHDT, CDR2 FYEKMQ (reference sequence). CDR3 protein: CASSLKGVNIEAFF. For the CDR3, the DNA is TGTGCCAGCAGCTTAAAGGGCGTGAACATTGAAGCTTTCTTT.

This clonotype was observed many times. The chain joins TRBV29-1 to TRBJ2-5; TRBD2 aligns across 15 bases. Germline loops: CDR1 SQVTM, CDR2 ANQGSEA. The CDR3 sequence is 17 residues long. After removal of 4 bases from V and 1 base from J, the junction contained 7 bases not matched to a gene. DNA of the CDR3: TGCAGCGTTGGGGGGACTAGCGGGGGGTACGTCCAAGAGACCCAGTACTTC. This codes for CSVGGTSGGYVQETQYF.

Comments on this clonotype: A junction end diverges from the germline sequence, so it may reflect a read error. V gene TRBV11-2 combines with J gene TRBJ2-2, with a possible D match to TRBD2 (5 bases). The CDR3 is 13 residues long. Germline loops: CDR1 SGHAT, CDR2 FQNNGV. The CDR3 loop reads CASNLELVGELFF. The CDR3 DNA follows: TGTGCAAGCAACTTAGAACTAGTCGGGGAGCTATTTTTT. Supplemented by reference TRBV11-2 and TRBJ2-2, the full variable domain reads EAGVAQSPRYKIIEKRQSVAFWCNPISGHATLYWYQQILGQGPKLLIQFQNNGVVDDSQLPKDRFSAERLKGVDSTLKIQPAKLEDSAVYLCASNLELVGELFFGEGSRLTVL.

Regarding this clonotype: Given the absence of the conserved phenylalanine or tryptophan at the CDR3 end, a read error is likely. No DNA is shown, since the ends of the CDR3 on it are uncertain; the CDR3 is the one TCRdb lists. This chain links TRBV29-1 with TRBJ2-1; TRBD1, the D gene given by the table, was not confirmed from the DNA. The germline CDR1 and CDR2 sequences are SQVTM and ANQGSEA. Including both end residues, the CDR3 is 16 amino acids long. The CDR3 sequence: CSVQRGGDLSKVEQFL.

This clonotype was seen many times. The chain couples TRBV29-1 to TRBJ2-2; D is perhaps TRBD1 (6 bases). With 5 bases removed from V and 5 bases from J, the gap between germline ends came to 12 bases. This CDR3 has 13 amino acids. The V gene's germline CDR1 is SQVTM and CDR2 ANQGSEA. DNA for the CDR3: TGCAGCGTTCAACAGGGAAGTACCGGGGAGCTGTTTTTT. It specifies CSVQQGSTGELFF.

A remark on this clonotype: A read error is possible here, since a much larger clone lies one base away. The rearrangement joins TRBV30 to TRBJ2-7; a weak D match, TRBD2 (6 bases). Per germline, CDR1 GTSNPN and CDR2 SVGIG (reference sequence). The CDR3 length is 15 residues. CDR3 DNA: TGTGCCTGGAGTGTAGGCGGGGCAGGGAACTACAAGCAGTACTTC. Residues: CAWSVGGAGNYKQYF.

The rearrangement links TRBV29-1 to TRBJ2-1; D might be TRBD2 (5 bases). V was cut by 7 bases and J by 0 bases, with 16 bases left in between. CDR3 size: 15 residues. Germline V gives CDR1 SQVTM, CDR2 ANQGSEA. The CDR3 DNA reads TGCAGCGCTAAATGGACTTTCCTCTCCTACAATGAGCAGTTCTTC. Amino acid sequence: CSAKWTFLSYNEQFF.

In the case of this clonotype: A much larger clone lies one base from this, so it may be a read error. This chain joins TRBV29-1 and TRBJ2-1; 7 bases fit TRBD2. The CDR3 spans 12 residues. Germline values: CDR1 SQVTM, CDR2 ANQGSEA. The CDR3 nucleotides read TGCGGCGCTTCGGGGGGCTACAATGAGCAGTTCTTC. Protein sequence: CGASGGYNEQFF.

As concerns this clonotype: A much larger clone lies one base from this, so it may be a read error. The CDR3 region is CASSSEGTSVETQYF. The CDR3, as DNA: TGCGCCAGCAGCTCGGAAGGGACTAGCGTAGAGACCCAGTACTTC. The J gene is TRBJ2-5, the V gene TRBV5-1; 10 bases align to TRBD2. CDR1 SGHRS and CDR2 YFSETQ come from the germline V gene. This CDR3 region has 15 residues. V gave up 3 bases and J gave up 4 bases; unmatched junction bases: 6.

A word on this clonotype: At one end, the junction sequence differs from germline, possibly due to a read error. V usage is TRBV4-3 and J usage is TRBJ2-1; D possibly matches TRBD1 or TRBD2 (6 bases each). The CDR3 is made up of 14 amino acids. Germline loops: CDR1 LGHNA, CDR2 YSLEER. CDR3: CTSSHLSGGDEQFF. CDR3 bases: TGCACCAGCAGTCACTTGTCCGGGGGCGATGAGCAGTTCTTC.

The J gene is TRBJ2-1, the V gene TRBV30; D may match TRBD1 or TRBD2 (5 bases each). CDR1 is GTSNPN and CDR2 is SVGIG in the germline V gene (reference sequence). There are 16 residues in the CDR3. V shed 6 bases and J shed 7 bases, with 25 bases lying between them. CDR3 DNA: TGTGCCTGTAGTATCCAGGGTGCGGGCCATAGAAATGAGCAGTTCTTC. Translating it yields CACSIQGAGHRNEQFF.

A remark on this clonotype: Sequence at one end of the junction differs from germline and may be a read error. The chain joins TRBV4-1 to TRBJ2-3; D might be TRBD1 or TRBD2, each matching 5 bases. Germline V CDR1 and CDR2: MGHRA, YSYEKL. This CDR3 comprises 18 residues. The CDR3 coding sequence is TGCGCCGGCAGCCAATACGATACCCCGGGACGGACCACAGATACGCAGTATTTT. Its translation is CAGSQYDTPGRTTDTQYF.

Regarding this clonotype: At one end the junction does not follow the germline gene, possibly because of a read error. The chain has TRBV12-3 or TRBV12-4 and TRBJ2-1; 8 bases agree with TRBD2. The CDR3 spans 15 residues. Here the CDR3 reads CVSKPGLVGLNEQFF. DNA of the CDR3: TGTGTCAGCAAACCGGGACTAGTGGGCCTCAATGAGCAGTTCTTC.

With respect to this clonotype: One end of the junction varies from germline; a read error may be responsible. In nucleotides, the CDR3 is TGTGCCAGCAATTACAGGGACGGCCTGTATGAAAAACTGTTTTTT. This gives the protein CASNYRDGLYEKLFF. The rearrangement uses TRBV6-6 and TRBJ1-4, with a possible D match to TRBD1 (6 bases). Germline V gene lookup returns CDR1 MNHNY and CDR2 SVGAGI (reference sequence). The CDR3 sequence is 15 residues long.

As for this clonotype: A much larger clone differs from this one at a single base, so this may be a read error. The chain combines TRBV5-4 with TRBJ2-5; D is unclear. Germline values: CDR1 SGHNT, CDR2 YYREEE (reference sequence). The CDR3 contains 14 residues. The V and J ends lost 0 bases and 5 bases respectively, with 11 bases between them. The CDR3 nucleotides read TGTGCCAGCAGCTTGGAGGTAGGGTCGGAGACCCAGTACTTC. Its translation is CASSLEVGSETQYF.